This TCR beta chain was observed in a study of shared T cell receptors in the human thymus. The assay was immunoSEQ multiplex PCR, and TCRdb's table has in-frame clones only and misses some. This sample yields 700,000 or so clones, of which roughly 88% are seen a single time; roughly 0.01% belongs to the top ten. From germline, CDR1 is MDHEN and CDR2 SYDVKM. Trimming took 7 bases from V and 1 from J, leaving 10 bases between them. The CDR3 totals 13 residues. The same sample was also studied in work on human thymus T cells. This second study notes: Each of the donors was a healthy Finnish infant who was undergoing open corrective cardiac surgery for congenital heart defects. Resections that were taken during corrective heart surgery supplied the thymus tissue. Usage of V and J genes appeared biased in thymic and blood repertoires. Unrelated individuals were reported by related research to share highly overlapping thymic repertoires.

Sequenced sample: thymocytes. The sequence came from a girl under three years old with a congenital heart defect. The genes are TRBV28 and TRBJ1-1; D uncertain. CDR3 in DNA: TGTGCCAGCATTCTAAGCGGGAACACTGAAGCTTTCTTT. Amino acid sequence: CASILSGNTEAFF.